Each of the 12 T cell receptor beta chains below was sequenced from the same sample in a study of human T cells and chemical hapten exposure. Indicated time point: patch test 1, 2 weeks after DPC sensitization. Treatment: therapeutic diphenylcyclopropenone sensitization with weekly scalp DPC. A single record per CDR3 protein comes from TCRdb applying MiXCR to the RACE reads. The table has approximately 400,000 distinct CDR3 sequences, roughly 4.8% seen once. The input for sequencing was whole blood, taken in connection with sensitization to the hapten diphenylcyclopropenone (DPC). The receptors shown here come from a woman between 50 and 59 years old with alopecia areata. Some clones in this sample may be carry-over from other donors' samples.

This clonotype was counted many times. The chain combines TRBV27 with TRBJ1-5, with D possibly TRBD1 on 6 matching bases. Trimming removed 4 bases at V and 6 bases at J, with 16 bases between. Germline lookup yields CDR1 MNHEY and CDR2 SMNVEV (reference sequence). The CDR3 has 15 amino acids. CDR3 protein: CASSSFTGSGQPQHF. Written as DNA, the CDR3 is TGTGCCAGCAGTTCGTTTACAGGGTCGGGTCAGCCCCAGCATTTT.

This clonotype has at least ten counts. The V and J genes are TRBV20-1 and TRBJ1-2; 9 bases fit TRBD1. Germline V CDR1 and CDR2: DFQATT, SNEGSKA (reference sequence). With 5 bases clipped from V and 1 base from J, the junction kept 2 bases outside the gene matches. The CDR3 length is 13 residues. This CDR3 is CSAGTGNNYGYTF. CDR3 nucleotide sequence: TGCAGTGCTGGGACAGGGAATAACTATGGCTACACCTTC.

A few counts support this clonotype. The chain links TRBV12-3 or TRBV12-4 to TRBJ2-3, with 8 bases fitting TRBD2. V dropped 2 bases and J dropped 4; count of bases not matched to a gene: 5. This CDR3 region has 15 residues. CDR3 protein: CASSLRGGTADTQYF. The DNA of the CDR3 is TGTGCCAGCAGTTTACGCGGGGGGACGGCAGATACGCAGTATTTT.

The rearrangement uses TRBV20-1 and TRBJ2-7, with TRBD1 identical over 8 bases. Germline V lookup: CDR1 DFQATT, CDR2 SNEGSKA (reference sequence). The CDR3 contains 14 residues. V shed 3 bases and J 2 bases; nucleotides not matched to a gene: 6. The CDR3 DNA sequence: TGCAGTGCTAGGGCCTGGACAGGGACCTACGAGCAGTACTTC. Residues: CSARAWTGTYEQYF.

The sample holds many counts of this clonotype. This chain links TRBV6-5 with TRBJ1-6, with D possibly matching TRBD1 (5 bases). V was shortened by 11 bases and J by 0 bases, with 17 bases between the two germline ends. The CDR3 is made up of 16 amino acids. The germline V gene has CDR1 MNHEY and CDR2 SVGAGI. DNA of the CDR3: TGTGCCCCCCTCTGGGGGAAGAGCTCCTATAATTCACCCCTCCACTTT. Protein product: CAPLWGKSSYNSPLHF.

This clonotype was found many times. The chain joins TRBV10-2 to TRBJ1-5; D might be TRBD1 (6 bases). V lost 9 bases, J lost 0 bases, and 15 bases lay in between. This CDR3 region has 15 residues. CDR1 WSHSY and CDR2 SAAADI come from the germline V gene. The DNA for the CDR3 is TGCGCCAGAGAACAGGGAAACCATAGCAATCAGCCCCAGCATTTT. It specifies CAREQGNHSNQPQHF.

Regarding this clonotype: This sequence may be a read error, since a much larger clone differs from it by one base. The rearrangement links TRBV7-2 to TRBJ1-5, with D hard to call. Germline V gene data show CDR1 as SGHTA and CDR2 as FQGNSA. The germline V and J ends were trimmed by 3 bases and 6 bases, with 12 bases remaining between them. The CDR3 runs to 14 residues. CDR3: CASSFQAYSQPQHF. The CDR3, as DNA: TGTGCCAGCAGCTTTCAGGCGTACAGTCAGCCCCAGCATTTT.

This clonotype was counted many times. The chain uses TRBV12-3 or TRBV12-4 and TRBJ2-7, with D hard to call. CDR3 size: 14 residues. With 1 base removed from V and 3 bases from J, the gap between germline ends came to 10 bases. As DNA, the CDR3 is TGTGCCAGCAGTTTAGACGGGCCGCTCTACGAGCAGTACTTC. It translates to CASSLDGPLYEQYF.

The chain has TRBV2 and TRBJ2-3; D not resolved. CDR1 SNHLY and CDR2 FYNNEI come from the germline V gene. The CDR3 contains 13 residues. V shed 7 bases and J shed 3 bases, with 11 bases lying between them. This CDR3 reads CASKEPGTDTQYF. The CDR3 DNA reads as TGTGCCAGCAAGGAGCCCGGGACAGATACGCAGTATTTT.

This clonotype came up many times. This chain joins TRBV2 and TRBJ1-5; TRBD1 agrees at 7 bases. The V gene end was trimmed by 4 bases and the J gene end by 0 bases; junction bases not matched to a gene: 0. Germline lookup yields CDR1 SNHLY and CDR2 FYNNEI. This CDR3 is built from 14 residues. Here the CDR3 DNA reads TGTGCCAGCAGTGGGGACAGTAGCAATCAGCCCCAGCATTTT. Residues: CASSGDSSNQPQHF.

There are many counts of this clonotype. This chain connects TRBV29-1 to TRBJ1-5; TRBD1 is a possible D gene (5 bases). This CDR3 contains 12 residues. V was clipped by 4 bases and J by 6 bases, with 10 bases between them. Looked up from germline, CDR1 is SQVTM and CDR2 is ANQGSEA. The CDR3 nucleotides are TGCAGCGTTGGGGACGGAGGTCAGCCCCAGCATTTT. Its translation: CSVGDGGQPQHF.

This clonotype has a count of ten or more. The chain uses TRBV4-2 and TRBJ1-4, with D uncertain. The germline V gene has CDR1 LGHNA and CDR2 YNFKEQ. Trimming stripped 4 bases from V and 1 base from J, with 7 bases between. There are 14 residues in the CDR3. CDR3 region: CASSPELTNEKLFF. CDR3 sequence (DNA): TGTGCCAGCAGCCCGGAATTAACTAATGAAAAACTGTTTTTT.